This TCR beta chain was sequenced in a study of shared clonotypes between healthy human individuals. About the research overall: Per donor, three plates held CD4 naive cells, three held CD4 memory, two held CD8 naive and one held CD8 memory.

As regards this clone: Its antigen is not known. The sample contains more than one DNA sequence encoding this CDR3.

Findings and caveats of the study: It was the non-shared clonotypes that had lower generation probabilities than clonotypes shared by all four donors.

A deep-level run was used for the assay. Assay: immunoSEQ multiplex PCR; the TCRdb copy retains only in-frame clones and omits some. The sample records some 2,000,000 clones, about 95% being singletons. CD45RO negativity and positive selection for CCR7 defined naive CD8 cells, a population that excluded terminally differentiated effector memory CD45RA+ cells. Material: naive CD8+ T cells sorted from blood. This clonotype was obtained from a man aged 18 to 35 in good health.

Written as DNA, the CDR3 is TGTGCCAGCAGTCCAGGGACAAGCTACGAGCAGTACTTC. Encoded protein: CASSPGTSYEQYF. The J gene is TRBJ2-7, the V gene TRBV27, with a weak D call TRBD1 (6 bases). The ends were cut back, 5 bases at V and 3 bases at J, with 11 bases in the middle. Germline loops: CDR1 MNHEY, CDR2 SMNVEV (reference sequence). This CDR3 is built from 13 residues.